One sample yielded the 5 T cell receptor beta chains listed below, sequenced in a study of blood T cell repertoires in COVID-19. Libraries were prepared by immunoSEQ multiplex PCR; TCRdb keeps only in-frame clonotypes and omits some of them. The sample carries about 300,000 clones, more than 70% recorded once. Sequenced sample: peripheral blood. The receptors derive from a woman aged 25 to 39 who had recovered from COVID-19.

This clone was observed a handful of times. The chain employs TRBV28 and TRBJ2-7, with TRBD1 as a possible D gene (5 bases). V shed 5 bases and J shed 2 bases, with 13 bases lying between them. Germline V CDR1 and CDR2: MDHEN, SYDVKM. This CDR3 is 14 amino acids long. The CDR3 here is CASSQQVSPYEQYF. DNA for the CDR3: TGTGCCAGCAGTCAACAGGTCTCACCCTACGAGCAGTACTTC.

This CDR3 reads CASAGTGGTEAFF. The CDR3 DNA is TGTGCCAGCGCCGGTACAGGGGGCACTGAAGCTTTCTTT. J is TRBJ1-1 and V is TRBV2; 8 bases match TRBD1. V shed 8 bases and J 4 bases; nucleotides not matched to a gene: 6. Germline V gives CDR1 SNHLY, CDR2 FYNNEI. This CDR3 spans 13 amino acids.

This chain uses TRBV5-1 with TRBJ1-4; D not certain. V was clipped by 4 bases and J by 0 bases, with 10 bases between them. The CDR3 runs 15 residues. Looked up from germline, CDR1 is SGHRS and CDR2 is YFSETQ. The CDR3 DNA follows: TGCGCCAGCAGCCCCCCTACGTCAACTAATGAAAAACTGTTTTTT. Amino acids: CASSPPTSTNEKLFF.

This chain links TRBV3-1 (or the pseudogene TRBV3-2) with TRBJ1-1, with D hard to call. Germline CDR1 LGHDT, CDR2 YNNKEL (reference sequence). The CDR3 contains 13 residues. V was shortened by 4 bases and J by 5 bases, with 11 bases between the two germline ends. DNA of the CDR3: TGTGCCAGCAGCCCCGGAGCGCGGACTGAAGCTTTCTTT. Amino acid sequence: CASSPGARTEAFF.

This chain connects TRBV28 to TRBJ2-3; perhaps TRBD1 as D (5 bases). The CDR3 totals 16 residues. The ends were cut back, 5 bases at V and 3 bases at J, with 18 bases in the middle. Germline values: CDR1 MDHEN, CDR2 SYDVKM. The CDR3 coding sequence is TGTGCCAGCAGTCAGGGTGGGGCCCCCGGGACAGATACGCAGTATTTT. It translates to CASSQGGAPGTDTQYF.